The T cell receptor beta chain described here comes from a study of a mutant IDH1 vaccine in newly diagnosed glioma. About the study: Earlier care involved radiotherapy, temozolomide, or both, and the majority received both. Week 35 was safety follow-up visit V12; week 47 was end-of-study visit V13.

Germline values: CDR1 SGHVS, CDR2 FNYEAQ. The CDR3 length is 17 residues. The ends lost 5 bases at V and 5 bases at J; junction bases unmatched: 17. Stated time point: week 35, safety follow-up. Every vaccination contained 300 ug of the mutant IDH1 20-mer peptide and was paired with topical imiquimod. Remarks on this clone: The antigen remains undetermined.

Data came from immunoSEQ multiplex PCR; TCRdb stores just in-frame clones and leaves some out. This table holds around 32,000 clones, roughly 80% found once. This TCR came from a woman in her 30s with glioma. Some clones in this sample may be carry-over from other donors' samples. The chain links TRBV7-6 to TRBJ2-5; 7 nucleotides match TRBD1. The sample here was PBMCs, taken from a glioma patient whose treatment included an IDH1 peptide vaccine. CDR3 region: CASSPNPTGLGGETQYF. The DNA for the CDR3 is TGTGCCAGCAGCCCAAACCCGACAGGGCTCGGCGGGGAGACCCAGTACTTC.